The entry below describes one TCR beta chain. The CDR3 is 16 amino acids. J gave up 4 bases and V 5 bases, and 11 bases lay outside the gene matches. Germline CDR1 reads LNHDA; CDR2 reads SQIVND (reference sequence). This entry is derived from a study of control samples from healthy donors and cancer patients. Clones were sequenced by immunoSEQ multiplex PCR, and TCRdb holds only the in-frame ones, with some missing. This sample carries 50,000 to 65,000 clones, 90% of them seen once, and the ten largest clones take 1.2%. The rearrangement joins TRBV19 to TRBJ2-3, with TRBD1 matching over 8 bases. This TCR came from a woman in her 50s with colorectal cancer. Specimen: PBMCs. CDR3 in DNA: TGTGCCAGTAGTCAGATCCAGGGGGCGGGATCAGATACGCAGTATTTT. Translation gives CASSQIQGAGSDTQYF. The full variable domain, completed using reference TRBV19 and TRBJ2-3, is DGGITQSPKYLFRKEGQNVTLSCEQNLNHDAMYWYRQDPGQGLRLIYYSQIVNDFQKGDIAEGYSVSREKKESFPLTVTSAQKNPTAFYLCASSQIQGAGSDTQYFGPGTRLTVL.